This T cell receptor (beta chain) comes out of a study of blood T cell repertoires in COVID-19. Study background: From T cells, B-cell-depleted T cells, or PBMCs came the material, which was cDNA or gDNA.

Assay: immunoSEQ multiplex PCR; the TCRdb copy retains only in-frame clones and omits some. The data contain 290,000 or so clones, 65% to 90% of them seen just once; the ten biggest clones take up approximately 5%. CDR1 is SGHRS and CDR2 is YFSETQ in the germline V gene. V lost 4 bases and J lost 3; bases outside the gene matches: 6. There are 15 residues in the CDR3. What was sequenced was peripheral blood. This rearrangement joins TRBV5-1 to TRBJ1-2; 10 positions match TRBD1. The receptor was derived from a man over 45 with active or convalescent COVID-19. CDR3 bases: TGCGCCAGCAGCACTGGACAGGGGGGACACTATGGCTACACCTTC. It encodes CASSTGQGGHYGYTF.